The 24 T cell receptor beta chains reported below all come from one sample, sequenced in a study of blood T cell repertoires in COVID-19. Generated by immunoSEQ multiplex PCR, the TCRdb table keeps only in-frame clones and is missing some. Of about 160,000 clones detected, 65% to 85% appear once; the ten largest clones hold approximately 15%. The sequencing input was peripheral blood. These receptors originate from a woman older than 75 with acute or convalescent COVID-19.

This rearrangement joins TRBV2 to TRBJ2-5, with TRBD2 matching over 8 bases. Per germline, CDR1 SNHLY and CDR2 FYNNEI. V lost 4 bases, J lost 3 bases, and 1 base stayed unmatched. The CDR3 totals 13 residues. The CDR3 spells CASSVRGEETQYF. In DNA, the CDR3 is TGTGCCAGCAGTGTGCGGGGGGAAGAGACCCAGTACTTC.

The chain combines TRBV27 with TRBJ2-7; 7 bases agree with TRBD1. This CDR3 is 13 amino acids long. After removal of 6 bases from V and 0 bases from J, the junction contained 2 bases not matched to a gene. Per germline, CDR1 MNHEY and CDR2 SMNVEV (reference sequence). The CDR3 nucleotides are TGTGCCAGCAGCCACAGGGGCTCCTACGAGCAGTACTTC. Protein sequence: CASSHRGSYEQYF.

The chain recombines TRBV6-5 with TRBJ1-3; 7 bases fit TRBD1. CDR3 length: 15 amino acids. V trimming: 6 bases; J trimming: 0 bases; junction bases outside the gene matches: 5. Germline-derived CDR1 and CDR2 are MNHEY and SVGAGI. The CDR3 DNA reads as TGTGCCAGCAGATGGGACAGCCGCTCTGGAAACACCATATATTTT. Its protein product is CASRWDSRSGNTIYF.

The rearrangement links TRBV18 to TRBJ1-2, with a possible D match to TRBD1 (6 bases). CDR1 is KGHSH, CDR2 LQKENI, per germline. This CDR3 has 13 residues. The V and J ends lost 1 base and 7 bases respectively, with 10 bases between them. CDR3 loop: CASSPRDTPGYTF. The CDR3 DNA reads TGTGCCAGCTCACCACGGGACACCCCTGGCTACACCTTC.

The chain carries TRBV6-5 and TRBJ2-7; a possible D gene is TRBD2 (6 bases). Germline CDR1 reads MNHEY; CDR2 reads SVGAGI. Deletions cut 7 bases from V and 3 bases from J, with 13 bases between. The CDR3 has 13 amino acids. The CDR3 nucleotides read TGTGCCAGCACCCCTCCCGGGAGCTACGAGCAGTACTTC. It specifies CASTPPGSYEQYF.

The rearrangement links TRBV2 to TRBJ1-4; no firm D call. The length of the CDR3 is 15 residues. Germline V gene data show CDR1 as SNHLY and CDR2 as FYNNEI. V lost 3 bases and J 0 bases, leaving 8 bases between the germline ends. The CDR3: CASSEWQTTNEKLFF. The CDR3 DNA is TGTGCCAGCAGTGAGTGGCAGACAACTAATGAAAAACTGTTTTTT.

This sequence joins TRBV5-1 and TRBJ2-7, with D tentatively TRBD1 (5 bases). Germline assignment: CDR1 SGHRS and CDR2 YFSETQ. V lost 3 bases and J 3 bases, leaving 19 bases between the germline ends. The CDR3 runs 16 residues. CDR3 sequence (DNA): TGCGCCAGCAGCTCCAATCGGCTGGCAGGGAACTACGAGCAGTACTTC. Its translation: CASSSNRLAGNYEQYF.

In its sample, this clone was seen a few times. Here the CDR3 reads CSASQGAGNTIYF. CDR3 DNA: TGCAGTGCTAGTCAGGGGGCGGGAAACACCATATATTTT. The genes are TRBV20-1 and TRBJ1-3, with 8 bases identical to TRBD1. CDR1 DFQATT and CDR2 SNEGSKA come from the germline V gene (reference sequence). Trimming at V came to 3 bases and at J to 4 bases, leaving 2 bases not matched to a gene. The CDR3 is made up of 13 amino acids.

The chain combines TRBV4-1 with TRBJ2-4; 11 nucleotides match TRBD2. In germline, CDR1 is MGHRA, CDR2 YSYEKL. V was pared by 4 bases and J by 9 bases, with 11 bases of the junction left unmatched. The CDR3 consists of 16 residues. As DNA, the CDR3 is TGCGCCAGCAGCCCCATAGCGGGGGGGCCGAGGCCCATTCAGTACTTC. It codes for CASSPIAGGPRPIQYF.

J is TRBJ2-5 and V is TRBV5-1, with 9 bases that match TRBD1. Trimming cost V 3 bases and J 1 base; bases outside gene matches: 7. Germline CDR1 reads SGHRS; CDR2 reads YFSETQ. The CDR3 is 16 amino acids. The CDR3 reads CASSWGQGGGQETQYF. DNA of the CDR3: TGCGCCAGCAGCTGGGGACAGGGTGGGGGCCAAGAGACCCAGTACTTC.

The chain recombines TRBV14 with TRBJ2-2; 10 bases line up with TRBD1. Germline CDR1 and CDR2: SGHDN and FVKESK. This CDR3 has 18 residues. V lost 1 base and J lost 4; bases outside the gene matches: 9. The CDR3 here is CASSQVGTGAWSTGELFF. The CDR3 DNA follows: TGTGCCAGCAGCCAAGTTGGGACAGGGGCTTGGAGCACCGGGGAGCTGTTTTTT.

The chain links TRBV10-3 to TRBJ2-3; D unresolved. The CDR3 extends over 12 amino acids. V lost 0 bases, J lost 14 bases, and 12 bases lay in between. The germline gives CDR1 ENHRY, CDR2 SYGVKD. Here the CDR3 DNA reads TGTGCCATCAGTGAGTCGGAGTACTTTTGGTATTTT. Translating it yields CAISESEYFWYF.

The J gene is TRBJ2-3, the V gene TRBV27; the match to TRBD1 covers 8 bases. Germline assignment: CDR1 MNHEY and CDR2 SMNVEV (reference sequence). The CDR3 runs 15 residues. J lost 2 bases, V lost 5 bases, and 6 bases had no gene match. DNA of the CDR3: TGTGCCAGCAGTCTACAGGGGGGTTTCACAGATACGCAGTATTTT. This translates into CASSLQGGFTDTQYF.

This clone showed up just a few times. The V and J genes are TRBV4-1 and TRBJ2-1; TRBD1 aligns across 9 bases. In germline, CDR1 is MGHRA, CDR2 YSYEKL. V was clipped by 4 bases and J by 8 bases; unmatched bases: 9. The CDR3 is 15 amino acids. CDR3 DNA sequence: TGCGCCAGCAGCCTGCGGACAGGGGAATCGGATGAGCAGTTCTTC. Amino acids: CASSLRTGESDEQFF.

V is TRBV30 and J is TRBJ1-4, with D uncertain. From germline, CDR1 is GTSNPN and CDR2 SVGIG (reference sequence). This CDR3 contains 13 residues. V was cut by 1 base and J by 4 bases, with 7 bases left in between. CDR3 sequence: CAWSEQSNEKLFF. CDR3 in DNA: TGTGCCTGGAGTGAACAAAGTAATGAAAAACTGTTTTTT. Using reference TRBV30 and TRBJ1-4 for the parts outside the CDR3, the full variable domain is SQTIHQWPATLVQPVGSPLSLECTVEGTSNPNLYWYRQAAGRGLQLLFYSVGIGQISSEVPQNLSASRPQDRQFILSSKKLLLSDSGFYLCAWSEQSNEKLFFGSGTQLSVL.

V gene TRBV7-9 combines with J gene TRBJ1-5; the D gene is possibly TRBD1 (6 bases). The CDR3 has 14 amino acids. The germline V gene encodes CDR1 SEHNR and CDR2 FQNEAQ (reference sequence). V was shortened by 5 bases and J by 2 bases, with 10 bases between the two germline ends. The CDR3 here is CASSGGVRNQPQHF. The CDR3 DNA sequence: TGTGCCAGCAGCGGGGGCGTTCGCAATCAGCCCCAGCATTTT.

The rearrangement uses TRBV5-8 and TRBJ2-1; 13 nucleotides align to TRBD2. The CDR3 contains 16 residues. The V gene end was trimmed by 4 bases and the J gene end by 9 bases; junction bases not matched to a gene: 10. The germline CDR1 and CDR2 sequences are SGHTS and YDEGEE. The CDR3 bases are TGTGCCAGCAGCCCCCGGACTAGCGGGAGATTCGGTGAGCAGTTCTTC. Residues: CASSPRTSGRFGEQFF. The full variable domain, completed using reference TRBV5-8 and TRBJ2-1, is EAGVTQSPTHLIKTRGQQATLRCSPISGHTSVYWYQQALGLGLQFLLWYDEGEERNRGNFPPRFSGRQFPNYSSELNVNALELEDSALYLCASSPRTSGRFGEQFFGPGTRLTVL.

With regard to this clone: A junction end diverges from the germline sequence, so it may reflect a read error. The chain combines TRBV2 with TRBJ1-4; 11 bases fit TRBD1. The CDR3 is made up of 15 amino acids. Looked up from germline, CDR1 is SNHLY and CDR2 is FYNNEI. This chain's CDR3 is CASSGSGTGGPSRDF. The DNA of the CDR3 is TGTGCCAGCAGTGGATCCGGGACAGGGGGTCCATCCAGAGATTTT.

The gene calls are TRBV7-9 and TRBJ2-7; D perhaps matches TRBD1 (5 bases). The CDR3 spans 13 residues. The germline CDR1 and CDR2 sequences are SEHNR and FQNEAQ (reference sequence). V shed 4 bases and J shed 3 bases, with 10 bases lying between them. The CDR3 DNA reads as TGTGCCAGCAGCTCCACAGGAGTCTACGAGCAGTACTTC. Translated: CASSSTGVYEQYF.

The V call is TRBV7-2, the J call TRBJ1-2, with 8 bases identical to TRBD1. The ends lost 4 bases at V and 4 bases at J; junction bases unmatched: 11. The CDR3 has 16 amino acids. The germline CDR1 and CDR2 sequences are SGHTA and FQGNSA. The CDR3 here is CASSSPGQGMSYGYTF. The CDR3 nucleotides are TGTGCCAGCAGCTCACCCGGACAGGGAATGAGCTATGGCTACACCTTC.

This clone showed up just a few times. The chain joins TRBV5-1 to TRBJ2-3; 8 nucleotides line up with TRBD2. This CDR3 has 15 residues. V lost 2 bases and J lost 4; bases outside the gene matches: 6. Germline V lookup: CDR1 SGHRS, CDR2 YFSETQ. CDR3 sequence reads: CASSFSGKEADTQYF. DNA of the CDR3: TGCGCCAGCAGCTTTAGCGGGAAGGAGGCAGATACGCAGTATTTT. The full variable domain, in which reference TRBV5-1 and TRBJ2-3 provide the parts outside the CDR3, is KAGVTQTPRYLIKTRGQQVTLSCSPISGHRSVSWYQQTPGQGLQFLFEYFSETQRNKGNFPGRFSGRQFSNSRSEMNVSTLELGDSALYLCASSFSGKEADTQYFGPGTRLTVL.

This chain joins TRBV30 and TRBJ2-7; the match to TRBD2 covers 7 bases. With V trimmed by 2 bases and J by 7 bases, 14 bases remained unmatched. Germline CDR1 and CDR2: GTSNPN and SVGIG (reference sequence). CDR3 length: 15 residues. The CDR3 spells CAWSPIRSGVREQYF. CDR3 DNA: TGTGCCTGGAGTCCCATTAGGAGCGGGGTAAGGGAGCAGTACTTC.

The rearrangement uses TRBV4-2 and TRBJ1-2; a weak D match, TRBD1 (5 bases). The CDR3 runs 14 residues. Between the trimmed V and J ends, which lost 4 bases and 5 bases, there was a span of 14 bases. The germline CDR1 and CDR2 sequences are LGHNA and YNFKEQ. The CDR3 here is CASSRGGSTYGYTF. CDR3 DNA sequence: TGTGCCAGCAGCCGGGGGGGGAGTACGTATGGCTACACCTTC.

The CDR3: CASSASRSDIYYGYTF. In nucleotides, the CDR3 is TGTGCCAGCAGTGCCAGTAGATCTGACATCTACTATGGCTACACCTTC. The gene calls are TRBV6-1 and TRBJ1-2, with D uncertain. With 4 bases removed from V and 3 bases from J, the gap between germline ends came to 18 bases. This CDR3 is built from 16 residues. CDR1 and CDR2 (germline): MNHNS, SASEGT.